The 6 T cell receptor beta chains below all came from one sample that was sequenced in a study of beta chain features in type 1 diabetes. Findings of the study overall: In all four CD4+ subsets, TCRB CDR3 length was significantly, moderately reduced in type 1 diabetes.

No antigen is known for these receptors. Expressed TCRB transcripts were sequenced after all isolated RNA was converted to cDNA. Sequenced by immunoSEQ multiplex PCR; TCRdb stores in-frame clones only, minus some. This table holds more than 95,000 clones, 28% found once. Source material: central memory CD4+ T cells from blood. The receptors here all came from a woman between 18 and 29 years old with type 1 diabetes.

The chain uses TRBV30 and TRBJ1-3; the match to TRBD1 covers 7 bases. There are 15 residues in the CDR3. V lost 3 bases, J lost 0 bases, and 5 bases stayed unmatched. The germline gives CDR1 GTSNPN, CDR2 SVGIG (reference sequence). CDR3 nucleotide sequence: TGTGCCTGGAGCAAAGGGACAGACTCTGGAAACACCATATATTTT. Translation gives CAWSKGTDSGNTIYF.

This chain joins TRBV19 and TRBJ2-6; the match to TRBD1 covers 7 bases. J lost 0 bases, V lost 7 bases, and 6 bases had no gene match. CDR3 length: 16 residues. The germline gives CDR1 LNHDA, CDR2 SQIVND (reference sequence). The CDR3 sequence: CASTRSGGSGANVLTF. DNA for the CDR3: TGTGCCAGTACTAGGTCAGGGGGCTCTGGGGCCAACGTCCTGACTTTC. The variable domain in full, with the rest retrieved from reference TRBV19 and TRBJ2-6, is DGGITQSPKYLFRKEGQNVTLSCEQNLNHDAMYWYRQDPGQGLRLIYYSQIVNDFQKGDIAEGYSVSREKKESFPLTVTSAQKNPTAFYLCASTRSGGSGANVLTFGAGSRLTVL.

There are a few counts of this clone. The chain uses TRBV4-3 and TRBJ1-1; D is possibly TRBD1 (5 bases). Germline V gene data show CDR1 as LGHNA and CDR2 as YSLEER. V shed 1 base and J shed 7 bases, with 10 bases lying between them. The CDR3 is 13 residues long. In nucleotides, the CDR3 is TGCGCCAGCAGCCAAGCCTGGGGGGATGAAGCTTTCTTT. This translates into CASSQAWGDEAFF.

This clone came up a few times. The chain links TRBV4-1 to TRBJ2-5; D uncertain. CDR3 length: 14 residues. Germline CDR1 and CDR2: MGHRA and YSYEKL. V shed 1 base and J shed 2 bases, with 8 bases lying between them. The CDR3 nucleotides read TGCGCCAGCAGCCAAGGAAACTCACAAGAGACCCAGTACTTC. Amino acid sequence: CASSQGNSQETQYF.

The V and J genes are TRBV6-5 and TRBJ2-1, with TRBD1 as a possible D gene (6 bases). This CDR3 is built from 15 residues. V lost 2 bases, J lost 4 bases, and 12 bases lay in between. The germline gives CDR1 MNHEY, CDR2 SVGAGI. For the CDR3, the DNA is TGTGCCAGCAGTTACGGGGGCAGGTGGTACAATGAGCAGTTCTTC. Translation: CASSYGGRWYNEQFF.

The V and J genes are TRBV4-1 and TRBJ2-3; the match to TRBD2 covers 8 bases. Germline loops: CDR1 MGHRA, CDR2 YSYEKL. Trimming cost V 4 bases and J 1 base; bases outside gene matches: 7. This CDR3 has 16 amino acids. The CDR3 coding sequence is TGCGCCAGCAGCCGGTCTTCGGGAGGGCGCACAGATACGCAGTATTTT. Translated, it gives CASSRSSGGRTDTQYF.